This TCR beta chain was profiled in a study of cytomegalovirus exposure and HLA in healthy donors. Whole-study findings and limits: Many donors shared some public TCRs, even though most TCR sequences were rare.

Turning to this clone: Its antigen is undetermined.

60 Vbeta and 13 Jbeta primers were used in PCR. The table came from immunoSEQ multiplex PCR; TCRdb's copy has only in-frame clones and leaves some out. Of over 75,000 clones in the sample, less than 85% were seen once. The clonotype originates from a woman aged 50 to 60 in good health and CMV-seronegative. Sequenced input: PBMCs.

The CDR3 loop reads CASSGPDSFGNTIYF. The CDR3 DNA is TGTGCCAGCAGCGGGCCCGACAGTTTCGGAAACACCATATATTTT. The chain uses TRBV9 and TRBJ1-3, with D possibly being TRBD1 (5 bases). The CDR3 has 15 residues. Germline CDR1 and CDR2: SGDLS and YYNGEE. V lost 3 bases and J 4 bases, leaving 14 bases between the germline ends.